The 9 T cell receptor beta chains below come from one sample, sequenced in a study of CD8 T cells in Susac syndrome. Random hexamers served to reverse transcribe roughly 0.45 to 1 ug RNA. TCRdb analysed the immunoSEQ multiplex PCR reads with MiXCR anew, one entry per CDR3 protein. The sample contains hundreds of thousands of distinct CDR3 sequences, approximately 85% of which appear only once. The sample was CD8+ T cells from PBMCs. These receptors all come from a human donor with multiple sclerosis.

J is TRBJ1-1 and V is TRBV6-5; unclear D gene. The V gene lost 11 bases and the J gene lost 0 bases, with 19 bases spanning the gap. The CDR3 spans 15 residues. Germline assignment: CDR1 MNHEY and CDR2 SVGAGI. CDR3 in DNA: TGTGCCGCAGCTCCCCCGGGCTTCATGAACACTGAAGCTTTCTTT. This encodes CAAAPPGFMNTEAFF.

This chain links TRBV29-1 with TRBJ2-7; tentatively, D is TRBD1 or TRBD2 (6 bases each). Trimming shortened V by 3 bases and J by 4 bases, and 19 bases separated the two germline ends. Germline CDR1 reads SQVTM; CDR2 reads ANQGSEA. The CDR3 has 15 residues. This CDR3 is CSVDVAGQGRYEQYF. CDR3 nucleotides: TGCAGCGTTGATGTCGCGGGTCAGGGGAGGTACGAGCAGTACTTC.

This clonotype showed up just once. This chain joins TRBV20-1 and TRBJ2-7; 9 bases match TRBD2. J gave up 2 bases and V 5 bases, and 7 bases lay outside the gene matches. Germline V gene lookup returns CDR1 DFQATT and CDR2 SNEGSKA (reference sequence). The CDR3 sequence is 14 residues long. In DNA form, the CDR3 reads TGCAGTGCTGCAGATAGCGGGAGCACCTACGAGCAGTACTTC. Its protein is CSAADSGSTYEQYF.

The chain links TRBV2 to TRBJ1-1, with D unclear. Trimming removed 6 bases from V and 10 bases from J, with 9 bases in between. Germline V gene sequence: CDR1 SNHLY, CDR2 FYNNEI. The CDR3 runs 10 residues. The CDR3, as DNA: TGTGCCAGCAGAGGACCGCGAGCTTTCTTT. Translated: CASRGPRAFF.

The genes are TRBV18 and TRBJ1-1; no clear D gene. CDR1 and CDR2 from the germline V gene are KGHSH and LQKENI. CDR3 length equals 16 residues. The V end lost 3 bases, the J end lost 7 bases, and 21 bases lay between the germline ends. CDR3 coding DNA: TGTGCCAGCTCACCTCCGGACGGCGGAGTGGCCTTTGAAGCTTTCTTT. It specifies CASSPPDGGVAFEAFF.

This clonotype was detected once. The chain is built from TRBV12-3 or TRBV12-4 and TRBJ1-2; D gene ambiguous. This CDR3 spans 14 amino acids. Trimming left V 4 bases short and J 6 bases short, with 15 bases between. In DNA, the CDR3 is TGTGCCAGCAGTTCATCTCAGAAACTCAATGGCTACACCTTC. This gives the protein CASSSSQKLNGYTF.

CDR3 sequence reads: CATRTEGDSYEQYF. The CDR3 region has the DNA TGTGCCACCAGGACCGAAGGGGACTCCTACGAGCAGTACTTC. The chain recombines TRBV27 with TRBJ2-7, with D possibly TRBD1 on 5 matching bases. CDR3 length: 14 residues. V lost 10 bases to trimming and J lost 0 bases, with 16 bases between them. The germline CDR1 and CDR2 sequences are MNHEY and SMNVEV (reference sequence).

The chain combines TRBV27 with TRBJ2-7, with D hard to call. V lost 5 bases and J 4 bases, leaving 15 bases between the germline ends. From germline, CDR1 is MNHEY and CDR2 SMNVEV (reference sequence). The CDR3 has 14 residues. CDR3 sequence reads: CASSPWTEGYEQYF. CDR3 sequence (DNA): TGTGCCAGCAGTCCATGGACGGAAGGGTACGAGCAGTACTTC.

The V and J genes are TRBV7-8 and TRBJ1-1, with TRBD1 matching over 8 bases. Trimming cost V 1 base and J 12 bases; bases outside gene matches: 10. The length of the CDR3 is 14 residues. Looked up from germline, CDR1 is SGHVS and CDR2 is FQNEAQ. CDR3 sequence: CASSLDPQGAETFF. CDR3 DNA sequence: TGTGCCAGCAGCTTAGACCCCCAGGGGGCCGAAACTTTCTTT. Together with reference TRBV7-8 and TRBJ1-1, the CDR3 gives the full variable domain: GAGVSQSPRYKVAKRGQDVALRCDPISGHVSLFWYQQALGQGPEFLTYFQNEAQLDKSGLPSDRFFAERPEGSVSTLKIQRTQQEDSAVYLCASSLDPQGAETFFGQGTRLTVV.